This T cell receptor (beta chain) was sequenced during a study of blood T cells in healthy people across ages. As for the study in general: Capture via template switching afforded approximately one barcoded beta molecule per two T cells.

For this clonotype: Its matching antigen is unknown.

The length of the CDR3 is 15 residues. Per germline, CDR1 SGHTA and CDR2 FQGNSA. Losses at the gene ends were 3 bases for V and 5 bases for J; bases not matched to a gene: 9. Regarding the study as a whole: Higher diversity, along with more naive CD4+ cells, distinguished long-lived donors from aged donors. The authors considered diversity estimates from one million T cells to be underestimates.

There were at least 5.5 micrograms of total RNA extracted from every sample. Next came a second PCR, run for about 7 to 12 cycles, which used a sample-barcoded 5' primer along with a J-beta primer mix. TCRdb fed the 5' RACE reads into MiXCR, producing one record per CDR3 protein. The repertoire holds approximately 1,700,000 distinct CDR3 sequences, 35% to 50% seen once, with roughly 23% in the top ten. The sequence was collected from a human donor in good health. The specimen sequenced was blood. The chain couples TRBV7-2 to TRBJ2-7; 8 bases match TRBD1. CDR3 coding DNA: TGTGCCAGCAGCTTGGGGAGACAGGGGAACCACGAGCAGTACTTC. It encodes CASSLGRQGNHEQYF.